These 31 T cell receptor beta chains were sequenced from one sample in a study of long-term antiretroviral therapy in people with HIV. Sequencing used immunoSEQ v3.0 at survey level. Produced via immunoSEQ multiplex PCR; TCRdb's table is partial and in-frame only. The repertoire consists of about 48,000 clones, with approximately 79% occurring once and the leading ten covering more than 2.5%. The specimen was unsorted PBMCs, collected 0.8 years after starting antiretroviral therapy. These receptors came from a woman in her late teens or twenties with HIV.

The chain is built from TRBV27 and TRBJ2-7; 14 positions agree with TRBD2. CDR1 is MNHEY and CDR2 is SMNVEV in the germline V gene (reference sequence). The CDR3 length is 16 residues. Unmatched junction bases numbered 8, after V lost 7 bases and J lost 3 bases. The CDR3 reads CASKGLAGGGFYEQYF. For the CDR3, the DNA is TGTGCCAGCAAAGGACTAGCGGGAGGAGGGTTCTACGAGCAGTACTTC.

CDR3 coding DNA: TGTGCCAGCAGCCCCGAGTGGGCACGGGGTGAGCAGTTCTTC. Residues: CASSPEWARGEQFF. This sequence joins TRBV14 and TRBJ2-1; D may be TRBD2 (5 bases). The CDR3 spans 14 residues. Germline loops: CDR1 SGHDN, CDR2 FVKESK. V was clipped by 4 bases and J by 9 bases, with 16 bases between them.

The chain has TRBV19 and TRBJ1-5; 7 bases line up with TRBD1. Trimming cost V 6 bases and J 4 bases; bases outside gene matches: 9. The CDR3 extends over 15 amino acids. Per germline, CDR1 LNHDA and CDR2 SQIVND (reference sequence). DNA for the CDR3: TGTGCCAGTAGAGTTCGGGACAGTTGGAATCAGCCCCAGCATTTT. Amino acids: CASRVRDSWNQPQHF.

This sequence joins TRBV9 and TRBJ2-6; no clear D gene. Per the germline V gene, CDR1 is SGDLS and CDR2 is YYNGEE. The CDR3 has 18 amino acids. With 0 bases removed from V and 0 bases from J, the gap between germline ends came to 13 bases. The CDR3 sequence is CASSVEGRSTSGANVLTF. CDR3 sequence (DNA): TGTGCCAGCAGCGTAGAGGGCAGGTCCACCTCTGGGGCCAACGTCCTGACTTTC.

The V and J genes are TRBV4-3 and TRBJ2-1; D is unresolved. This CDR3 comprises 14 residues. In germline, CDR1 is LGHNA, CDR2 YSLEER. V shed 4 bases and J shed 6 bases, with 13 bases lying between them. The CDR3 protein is CASSPASVFNEQFF. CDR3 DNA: TGCGCCAGCAGCCCAGCGTCGGTGTTCAATGAGCAGTTCTTC.

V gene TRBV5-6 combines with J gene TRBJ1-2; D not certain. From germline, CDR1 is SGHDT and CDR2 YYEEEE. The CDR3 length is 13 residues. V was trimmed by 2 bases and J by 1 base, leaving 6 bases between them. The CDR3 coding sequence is TGTGCCAGCAGCTTCTACGGTAACTATGGCTACACCTTC. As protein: CASSFYGNYGYTF.

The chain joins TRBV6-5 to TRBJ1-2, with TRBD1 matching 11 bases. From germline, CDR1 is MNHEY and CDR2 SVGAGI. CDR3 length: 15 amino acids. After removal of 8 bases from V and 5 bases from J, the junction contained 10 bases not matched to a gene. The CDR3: CASVTPGQGGYGYTF. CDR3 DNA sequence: TGTGCCAGCGTAACACCGGGACAGGGGGGGTATGGCTACACCTTC.

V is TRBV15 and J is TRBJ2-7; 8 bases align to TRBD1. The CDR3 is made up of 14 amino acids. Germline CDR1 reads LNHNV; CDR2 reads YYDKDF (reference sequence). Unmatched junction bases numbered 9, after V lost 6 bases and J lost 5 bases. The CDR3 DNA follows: TGTGCCACCAGGGAGGGCAGGGGGCAACACGAGCAGTACTTC. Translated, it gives CATREGRGQHEQYF.

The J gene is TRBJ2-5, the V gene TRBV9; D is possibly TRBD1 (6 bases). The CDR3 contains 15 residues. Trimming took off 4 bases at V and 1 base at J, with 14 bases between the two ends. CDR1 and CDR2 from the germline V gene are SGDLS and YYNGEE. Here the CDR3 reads CASSLSTGAQETQYF. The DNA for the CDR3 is TGTGCCAGCAGCTTATCGACAGGCGCCCAAGAGACCCAGTACTTC.

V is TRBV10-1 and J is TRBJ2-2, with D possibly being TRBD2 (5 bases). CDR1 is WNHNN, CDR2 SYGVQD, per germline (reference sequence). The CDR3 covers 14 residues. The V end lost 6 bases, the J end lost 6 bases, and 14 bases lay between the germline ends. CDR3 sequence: CASRCIRRAGELFF. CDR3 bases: TGCGCCAGCAGGTGTATCCGGCGGGCCGGGGAGCTGTTTTTT.

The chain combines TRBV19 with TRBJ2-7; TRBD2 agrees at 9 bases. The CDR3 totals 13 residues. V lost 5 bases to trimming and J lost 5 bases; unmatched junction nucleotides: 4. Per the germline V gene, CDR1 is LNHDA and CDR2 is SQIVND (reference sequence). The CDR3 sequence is CASSLSGGDEQYF. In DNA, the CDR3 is TGTGCCAGTAGTCTTAGCGGGGGCGACGAGCAGTACTTC.

The CDR3 region is CASSVGYRLNSPLHF. Here the CDR3 DNA reads TGTGCCAGCAGCGTAGGTTACAGATTAAATTCACCCCTCCACTTT. V is TRBV9 and J is TRBJ1-6; D remains ambiguous. Trimming left V 0 bases short and J 7 bases short, with 11 bases between. The CDR3 has 15 residues. Germline V gene data show CDR1 as SGDLS and CDR2 as YYNGEE.

CDR3 protein: CASSYSLAGPGNEQFF. In DNA, the CDR3 is TGTGCCAGCAGTTACTCTCTAGCGGGCCCTGGCAATGAGCAGTTCTTC. The chain employs TRBV6-5 and TRBJ2-1, with 8 nucleotides matching TRBD2. The CDR3 is 16 amino acids. The trim removed 0 bases at V and 6 bases at J, leaving 7 bases unmatched. Germline CDR1 is MNHEY and CDR2 is SVGAGI.

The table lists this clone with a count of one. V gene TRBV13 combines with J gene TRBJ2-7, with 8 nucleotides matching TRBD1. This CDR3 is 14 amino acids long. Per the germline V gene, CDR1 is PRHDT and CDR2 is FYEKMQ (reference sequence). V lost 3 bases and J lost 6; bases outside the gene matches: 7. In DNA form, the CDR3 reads TGTGCCAGCAGCTTCTTCGGACAGGGAACCGAGCAGTACTTC. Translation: CASSFFGQGTEQYF.

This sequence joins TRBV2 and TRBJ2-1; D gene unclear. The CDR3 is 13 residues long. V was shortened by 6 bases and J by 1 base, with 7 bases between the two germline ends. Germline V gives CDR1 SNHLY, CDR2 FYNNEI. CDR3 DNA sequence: TGTGCCAGCAGGACGGGTTCCTACAATGAGCAGTTCTTC. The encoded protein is CASRTGSYNEQFF.

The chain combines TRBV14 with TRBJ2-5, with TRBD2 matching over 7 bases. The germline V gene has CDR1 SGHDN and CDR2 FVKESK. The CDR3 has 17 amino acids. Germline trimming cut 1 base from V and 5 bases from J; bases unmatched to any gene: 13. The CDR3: CASSQGQRGVWRETQYF. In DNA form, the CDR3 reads TGTGCCAGCAGCCAAGGCCAACGGGGGGTATGGCGGGAGACCCAGTACTTC.

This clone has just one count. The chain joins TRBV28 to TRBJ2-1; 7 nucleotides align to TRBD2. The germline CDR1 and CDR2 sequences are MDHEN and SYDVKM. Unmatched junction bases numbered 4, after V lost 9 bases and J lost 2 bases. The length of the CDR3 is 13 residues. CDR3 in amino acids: CASSGPAYNEQFF. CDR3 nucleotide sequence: TGTGCCAGTAGCGGGCCTGCCTACAATGAGCAGTTCTTC.

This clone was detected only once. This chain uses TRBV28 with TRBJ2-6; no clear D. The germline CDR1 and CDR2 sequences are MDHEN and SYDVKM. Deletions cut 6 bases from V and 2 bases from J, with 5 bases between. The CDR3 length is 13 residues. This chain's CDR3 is CASRRAGANVLTF. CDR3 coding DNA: TGTGCCAGCAGGAGAGCTGGGGCCAACGTCCTGACTTTC.

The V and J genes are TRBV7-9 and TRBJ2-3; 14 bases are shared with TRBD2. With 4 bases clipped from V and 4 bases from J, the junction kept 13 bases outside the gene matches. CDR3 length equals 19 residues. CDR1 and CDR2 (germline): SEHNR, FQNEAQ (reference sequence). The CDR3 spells CASSSNREGLAGEPDTQYF. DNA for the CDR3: TGTGCCAGCAGCTCAAACAGGGAGGGACTAGCGGGAGAACCAGATACGCAGTATTTT.

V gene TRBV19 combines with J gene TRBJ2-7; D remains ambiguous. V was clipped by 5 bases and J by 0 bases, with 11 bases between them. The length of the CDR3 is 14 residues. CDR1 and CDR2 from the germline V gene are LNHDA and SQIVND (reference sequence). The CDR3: CASSPLISSYEQYF. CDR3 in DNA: TGTGCCAGTAGTCCCCTCATAAGCTCCTACGAGCAGTACTTC.

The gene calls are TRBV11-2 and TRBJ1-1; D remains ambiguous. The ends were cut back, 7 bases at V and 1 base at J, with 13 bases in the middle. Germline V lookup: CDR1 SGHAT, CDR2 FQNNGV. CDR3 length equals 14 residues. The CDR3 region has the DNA TGTGCCAGCACCCAGGAGGGCGGGAACACTGAAGCTTTCTTT. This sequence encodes CASTQEGGNTEAFF. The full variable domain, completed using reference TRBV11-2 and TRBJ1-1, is EAGVAQSPRYKIIEKRQSVAFWCNPISGHATLYWYQQILGQGPKLLIQFQNNGVVDDSQLPKDRFSAERLKGVDSTLKIQPAKLEDSAVYLCASTQEGGNTEAFFGQGTRLTVV.

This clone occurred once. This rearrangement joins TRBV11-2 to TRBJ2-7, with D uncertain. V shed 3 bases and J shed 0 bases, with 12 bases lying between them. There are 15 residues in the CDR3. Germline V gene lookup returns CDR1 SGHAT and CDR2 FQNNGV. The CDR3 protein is CASSLRLQYSYEQYF. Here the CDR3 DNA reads TGTGCCAGCAGCTTGCGGTTACAGTACTCCTACGAGCAGTACTTC.

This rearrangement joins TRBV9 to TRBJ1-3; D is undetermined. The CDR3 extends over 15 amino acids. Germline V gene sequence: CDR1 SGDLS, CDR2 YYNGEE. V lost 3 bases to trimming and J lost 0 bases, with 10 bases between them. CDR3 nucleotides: TGTGCCAGCAGCGGACACCGGGACTCTGGAAACACCATATATTTT. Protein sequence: CASSGHRDSGNTIYF.

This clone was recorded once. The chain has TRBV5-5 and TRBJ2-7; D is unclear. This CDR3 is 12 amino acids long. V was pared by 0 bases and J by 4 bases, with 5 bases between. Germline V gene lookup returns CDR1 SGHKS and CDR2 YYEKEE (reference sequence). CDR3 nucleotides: TGTGCCAGCAGCTTGGGAGTTTACGAGCAGTACTTC. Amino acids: CASSLGVYEQYF.

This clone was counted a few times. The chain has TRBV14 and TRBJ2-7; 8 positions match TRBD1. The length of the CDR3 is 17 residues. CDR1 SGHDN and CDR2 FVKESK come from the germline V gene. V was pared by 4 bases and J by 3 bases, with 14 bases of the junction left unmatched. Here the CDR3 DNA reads TGTGCCAGCAGCCTAGGAGGGCAGGGGGCGCGCCTCTACGAGCAGTACTTC. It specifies CASSLGGQGARLYEQYF.

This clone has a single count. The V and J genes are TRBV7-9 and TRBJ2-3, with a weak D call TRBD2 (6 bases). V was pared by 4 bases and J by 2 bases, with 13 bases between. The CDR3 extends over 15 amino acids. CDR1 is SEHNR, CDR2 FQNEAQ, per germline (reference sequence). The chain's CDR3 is CASSSSRDFTDTQYF. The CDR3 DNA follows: TGTGCCAGCAGCTCAAGCCGGGACTTCACAGATACGCAGTATTTT.

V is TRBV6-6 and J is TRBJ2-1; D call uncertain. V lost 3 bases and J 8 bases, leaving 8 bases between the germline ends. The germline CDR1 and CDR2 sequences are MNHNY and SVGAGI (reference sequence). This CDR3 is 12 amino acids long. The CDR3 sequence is CASSYIFDEQFF. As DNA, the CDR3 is TGTGCCAGCAGTTATATATTTGATGAGCAGTTCTTC.

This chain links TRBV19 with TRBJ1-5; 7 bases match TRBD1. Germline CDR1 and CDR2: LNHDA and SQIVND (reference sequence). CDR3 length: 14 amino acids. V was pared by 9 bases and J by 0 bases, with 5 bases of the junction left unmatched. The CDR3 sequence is CASQTGISNQPQHF. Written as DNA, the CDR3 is TGTGCCAGCCAGACAGGGATTAGCAATCAGCCCCAGCATTTT. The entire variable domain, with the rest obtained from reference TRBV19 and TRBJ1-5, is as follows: DGGITQSPKYLFRKEGQNVTLSCEQNLNHDAMYWYRQDPGQGLRLIYYSQIVNDFQKGDIAEGYSVSREKKESFPLTVTSAQKNPTAFYLCASQTGISNQPQHFGDGTRLSIL.

The CDR3 here is CASSTAGGNQPQHF. For the CDR3, the DNA is TGTGCCAGCAGCACTGCAGGGGGCAATCAGCCCCAGCATTTT. The chain has TRBV9 and TRBJ1-5, with D perhaps matching TRBD1 (6 bases). Trimming pared 4 bases from V and 2 bases from J, leaving 10 bases between. CDR1 and CDR2 (germline): SGDLS, YYNGEE. There are 14 residues in the CDR3.

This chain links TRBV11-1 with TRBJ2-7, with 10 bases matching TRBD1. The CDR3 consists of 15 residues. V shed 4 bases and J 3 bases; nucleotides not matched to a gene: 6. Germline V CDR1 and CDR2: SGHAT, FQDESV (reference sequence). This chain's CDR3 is CASSSRDRGNYEQYF. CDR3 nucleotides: TGTGCCAGCAGCTCCAGGGACAGGGGTAACTACGAGCAGTACTTC.

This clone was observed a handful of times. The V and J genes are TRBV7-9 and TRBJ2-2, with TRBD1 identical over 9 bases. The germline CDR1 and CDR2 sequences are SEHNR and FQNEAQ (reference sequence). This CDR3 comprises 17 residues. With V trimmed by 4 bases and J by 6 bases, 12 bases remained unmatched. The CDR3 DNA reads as TGTGCCAGCAGCTCACATGAGGACAGGGGATTTGCCGGGGAGCTGTTTTTT. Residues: CASSSHEDRGFAGELFF.